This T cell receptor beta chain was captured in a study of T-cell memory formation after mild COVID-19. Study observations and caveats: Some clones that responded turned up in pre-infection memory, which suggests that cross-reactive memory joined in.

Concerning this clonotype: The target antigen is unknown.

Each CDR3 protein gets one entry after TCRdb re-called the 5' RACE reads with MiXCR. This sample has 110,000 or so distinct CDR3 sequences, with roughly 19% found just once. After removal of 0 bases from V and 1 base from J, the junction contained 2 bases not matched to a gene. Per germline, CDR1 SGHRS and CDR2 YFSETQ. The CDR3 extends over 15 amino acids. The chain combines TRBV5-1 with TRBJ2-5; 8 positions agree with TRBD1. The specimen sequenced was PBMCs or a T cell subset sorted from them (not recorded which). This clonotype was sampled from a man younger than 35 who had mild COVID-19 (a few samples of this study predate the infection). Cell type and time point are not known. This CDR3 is CASSLGDRFQETQYF. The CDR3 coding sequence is TGCGCCAGCAGCTTGGGGGACAGGTTCCAAGAGACCCAGTACTTC.